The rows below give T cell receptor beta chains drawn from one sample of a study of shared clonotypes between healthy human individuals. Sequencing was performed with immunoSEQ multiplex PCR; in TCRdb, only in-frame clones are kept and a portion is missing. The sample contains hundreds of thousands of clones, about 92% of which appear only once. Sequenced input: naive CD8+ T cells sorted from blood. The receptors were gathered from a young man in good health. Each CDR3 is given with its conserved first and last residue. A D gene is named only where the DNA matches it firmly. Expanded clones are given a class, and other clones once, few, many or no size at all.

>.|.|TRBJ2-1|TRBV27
CASSKVPIGYNEQFF
TGTGCCAGCAGCAAGGTCCCTATCGGGTACAATGAGCAGTTCTTC
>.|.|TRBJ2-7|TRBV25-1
CASSNREAGEQYF
TGTGCCAGCAGTAACAGGGAGGCGGGCGAGCAGTACTTC
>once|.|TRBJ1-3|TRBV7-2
CASSLPGAGNTIYF
TGTGCCAGCAGCCTCCCGGGGGCTGGAAACACCATATATTTT
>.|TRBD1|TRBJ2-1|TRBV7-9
CASSYLRDRGNEQFF
TGTGCCAGCAGCTACCTCCGGGACAGGGGCAATGAGCAGTTCTTC
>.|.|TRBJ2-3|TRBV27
CASSLYDRAADTQYF
TGTGCCAGCAGTTTATACGACCGGGCCGCAGATACGCAGTATTTT
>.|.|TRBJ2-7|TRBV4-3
CASSQEGVGGHEQYF
TGCGCCAGCAGCCAAGAGGGAGTGGGAGGCCACGAGCAGTACTTC
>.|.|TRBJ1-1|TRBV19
CASSISEMNTEAFF
TGTGCCAGTAGTATTTCGGAGATGAACACTGAAGCTTTCTTT
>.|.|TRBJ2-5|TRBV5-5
CASSLSLSETQYF
TGTGCCAGCAGCTTAAGCCTCTCAGAGACCCAGTACTTC
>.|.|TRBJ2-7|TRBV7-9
CASSFLGDEQYF
TGTGCCAGCAGCTTCTTGGGAGACGAGCAGTACTTC
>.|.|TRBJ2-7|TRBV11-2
CASSLQGRSYEQYF
TGTGCCAGCAGCTTACAGGGCCGATCCTACGAGCAGTACTTC
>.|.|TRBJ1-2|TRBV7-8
CASSLAVGTNYGYTF
TGTGCCAGCAGCTTAGCTGTCGGTACTAACTATGGCTACACCTTC